The following is a T cell receptor (beta chain) sequence with its context. This CDR3 has 14 residues. From germline, CDR1 is MNHNS and CDR2 SASEGT. J was trimmed by 1 base and V by 6 bases; bases with no gene match: 5. 13 Jbeta primers and 60 Vbeta primers were used for the PCR. Assay: immunoSEQ multiplex PCR; the TCRdb copy retains only in-frame clones and omits some. The table lists around 110,000 clones, about four fifths of them singletons. This entry belongs to a study of cytomegalovirus exposure and HLA in healthy donors. The TCR was taken from a man aged 25 to 45 in good health and CMV-seropositive. The sample comprised PBMCs. The chain recombines TRBV6-1 with TRBJ1-1, with 7 bases identical to TRBD1. In nucleotides, the CDR3 is TGTGCCAGCAGGCCGGGACAGAAGAACACTGAAGCTTTCTTT. It codes for CASRPGQKNTEAFF.